This T cell receptor (beta chain) was profiled in a study of identical twins. Study-level findings and limits: Abundant beta clonotypes from cord blood had fewer insertions, unlike memory repertoires, which showed none.

The CDR3 is made up of 13 amino acids. Germline CDR1 and CDR2: LNHDA and SQIVND (reference sequence). V shed 10 bases and J shed 0 bases, with 11 bases lying between them. Comment on this clonotype: As yet, its antigen is unknown.

Template switching supplied a universal primer site; unique molecular identifiers were carried on the cDNA. TCRdb reanalysed the 5' RACE reads using MiXCR and keeps one entry per CDR3 protein. Among 460,000 or so distinct CDR3 sequences listed, 13% to 15% were seen once. Another study also made use of these data, one on yellow fever vaccine responses in identical twins.

The receptor comes from a woman under 30 in good health. The gene calls are TRBV19 and TRBJ2-3; D is ambiguous. Sequenced: CD4+ T cells sorted from blood. In DNA, the CDR3 is TGTGCCACGAGGCTTTCGAGCACAGATACGCAGTATTTT. Its protein product is CATRLSSTDTQYF.